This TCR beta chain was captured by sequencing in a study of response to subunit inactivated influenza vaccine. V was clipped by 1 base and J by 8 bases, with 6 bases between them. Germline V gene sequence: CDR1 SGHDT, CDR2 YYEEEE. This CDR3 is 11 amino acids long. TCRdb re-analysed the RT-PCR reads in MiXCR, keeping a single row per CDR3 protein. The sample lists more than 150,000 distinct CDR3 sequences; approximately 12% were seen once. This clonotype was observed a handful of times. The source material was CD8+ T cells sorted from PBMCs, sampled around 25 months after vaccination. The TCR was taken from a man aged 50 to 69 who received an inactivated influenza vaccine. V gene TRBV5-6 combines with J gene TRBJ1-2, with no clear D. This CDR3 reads CASSLIGGYTF. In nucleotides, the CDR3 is TGTGCCAGCAGCTTGATAGGAGGCTACACCTTC. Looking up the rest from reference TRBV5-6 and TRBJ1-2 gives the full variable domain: DAGVTQSPTHLIKTRGQQVTLRCSPKSGHDTVSWYQQALGQGPQFIFQYYEEEERQRGNFPDRFSGHQFPNYSSELNVNALLLGDSALYLCASSLIGGYTFGSGTRLTVV.